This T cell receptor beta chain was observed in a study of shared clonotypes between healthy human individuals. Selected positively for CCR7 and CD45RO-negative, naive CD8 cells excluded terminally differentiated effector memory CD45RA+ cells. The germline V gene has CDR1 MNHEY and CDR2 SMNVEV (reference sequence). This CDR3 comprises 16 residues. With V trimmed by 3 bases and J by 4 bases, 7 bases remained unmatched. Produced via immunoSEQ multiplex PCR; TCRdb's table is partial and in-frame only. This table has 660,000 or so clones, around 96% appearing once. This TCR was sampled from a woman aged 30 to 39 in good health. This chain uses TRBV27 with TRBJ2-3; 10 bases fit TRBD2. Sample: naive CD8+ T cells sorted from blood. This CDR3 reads CASSFGLAGVSDTQYF. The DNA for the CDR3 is TGTGCCAGCAGTTTTGGGCTAGCGGGAGTCTCAGATACGCAGTATTTT.